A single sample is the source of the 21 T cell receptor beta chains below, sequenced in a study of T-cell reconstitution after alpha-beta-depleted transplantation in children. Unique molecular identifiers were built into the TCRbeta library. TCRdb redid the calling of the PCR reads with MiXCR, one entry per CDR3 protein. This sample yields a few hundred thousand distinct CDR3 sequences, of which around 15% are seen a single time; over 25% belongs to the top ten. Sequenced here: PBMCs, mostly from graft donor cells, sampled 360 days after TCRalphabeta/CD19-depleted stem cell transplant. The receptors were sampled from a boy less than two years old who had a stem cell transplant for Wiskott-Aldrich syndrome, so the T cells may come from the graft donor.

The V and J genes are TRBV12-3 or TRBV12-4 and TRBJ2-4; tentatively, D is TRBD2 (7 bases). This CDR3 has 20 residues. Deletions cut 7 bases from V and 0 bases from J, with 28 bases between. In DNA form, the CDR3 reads TGTGCCAGCACCTTTTCTTTGGGGGGGCCGTTAAAACTAGCCAAAAACATTCAGTACTTC. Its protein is CASTFSLGGPLKLAKNIQYF.

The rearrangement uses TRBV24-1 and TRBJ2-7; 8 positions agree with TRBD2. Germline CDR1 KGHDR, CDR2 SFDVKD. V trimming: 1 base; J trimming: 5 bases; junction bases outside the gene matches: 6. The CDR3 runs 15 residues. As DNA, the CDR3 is TGTGCCACCAGTGATTTAAGGAGCGGGAGTCACGAGCAGTACTTC. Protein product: CATSDLRSGSHEQYF.

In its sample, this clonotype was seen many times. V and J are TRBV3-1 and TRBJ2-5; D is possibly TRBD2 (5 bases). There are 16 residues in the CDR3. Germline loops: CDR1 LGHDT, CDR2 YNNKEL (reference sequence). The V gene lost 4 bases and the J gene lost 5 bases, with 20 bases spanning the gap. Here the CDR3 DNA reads TGTGCCAGCAGCCTACAAGGTATCGTCCGGAGGGAGACCCAGTACTTC. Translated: CASSLQGIVRRETQYF.

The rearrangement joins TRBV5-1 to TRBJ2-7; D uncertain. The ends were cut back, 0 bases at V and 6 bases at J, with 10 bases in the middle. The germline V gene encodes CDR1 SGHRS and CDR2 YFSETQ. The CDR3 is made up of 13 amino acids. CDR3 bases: TGCGCCAGCAGCTTGGTTGTCTTAGGCGAGCAGTACTTC. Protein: CASSLVVLGEQYF.

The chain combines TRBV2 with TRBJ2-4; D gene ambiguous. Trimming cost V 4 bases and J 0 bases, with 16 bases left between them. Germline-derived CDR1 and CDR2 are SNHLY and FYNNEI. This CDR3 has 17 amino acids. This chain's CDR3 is CASSGKGYPIAKNIQYF. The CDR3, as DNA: TGTGCCAGCAGTGGGAAAGGCTATCCCATAGCCAAAAACATTCAGTACTTC. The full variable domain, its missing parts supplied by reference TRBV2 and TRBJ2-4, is EPEVTQTPSHQVTQMGQEVILRCVPISNHLYFYWYRQILGQKVEFLVSFYNNEISEKSEIFDDQFSVERPDGSNFTLKIRSTKLEDSAMYFCASSGKGYPIAKNIQYFGAGTRLSVL.

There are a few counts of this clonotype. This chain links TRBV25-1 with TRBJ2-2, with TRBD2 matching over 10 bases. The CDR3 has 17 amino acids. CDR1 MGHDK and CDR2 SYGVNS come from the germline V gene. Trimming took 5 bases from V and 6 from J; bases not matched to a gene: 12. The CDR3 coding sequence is TGTGCCAGCAGTTCCCTGGGACTAGCGCGAGCCTCCGGGGAGCTGTTTTTT. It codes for CASSSLGLARASGELFF.

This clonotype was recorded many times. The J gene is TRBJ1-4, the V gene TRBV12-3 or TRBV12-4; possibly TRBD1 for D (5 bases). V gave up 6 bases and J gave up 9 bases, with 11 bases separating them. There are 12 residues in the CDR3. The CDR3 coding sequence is TGTGCCAGCAGCCCGGGACGGCAAAAACTGTTTTTT. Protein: CASSPGRQKLFF.

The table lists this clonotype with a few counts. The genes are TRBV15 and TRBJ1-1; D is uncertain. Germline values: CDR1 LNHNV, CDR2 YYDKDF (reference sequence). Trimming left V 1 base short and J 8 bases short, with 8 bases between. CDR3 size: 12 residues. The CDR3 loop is CATSRVVGEAFF. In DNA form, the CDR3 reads TGTGCCACCAGCAGAGTGGTGGGCGAAGCTTTCTTT.

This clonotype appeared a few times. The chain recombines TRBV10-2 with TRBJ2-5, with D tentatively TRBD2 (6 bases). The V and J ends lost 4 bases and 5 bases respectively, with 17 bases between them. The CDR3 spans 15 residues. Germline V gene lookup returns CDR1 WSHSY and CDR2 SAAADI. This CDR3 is CASSVRIGSGETQYF. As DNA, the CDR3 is TGCGCCAGCAGTGTTCGGATCGGAAGCGGGGAGACCCAGTACTTC.

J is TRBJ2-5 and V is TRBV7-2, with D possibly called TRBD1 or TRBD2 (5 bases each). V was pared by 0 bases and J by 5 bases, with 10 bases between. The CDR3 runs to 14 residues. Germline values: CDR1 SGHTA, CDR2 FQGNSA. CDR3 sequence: CASSLAGVWETQYF. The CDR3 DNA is TGTGCCAGCAGCTTAGCGGGGGTCTGGGAGACCCAGTACTTC.

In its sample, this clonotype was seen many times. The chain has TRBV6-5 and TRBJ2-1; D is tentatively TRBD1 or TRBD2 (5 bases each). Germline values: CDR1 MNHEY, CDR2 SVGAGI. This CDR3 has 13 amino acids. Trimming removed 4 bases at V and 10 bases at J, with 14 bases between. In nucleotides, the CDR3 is TGTGCCAGCAGTTGGACTGAGGGGTGGGAGCAGTTCTTC. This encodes CASSWTEGWEQFF.

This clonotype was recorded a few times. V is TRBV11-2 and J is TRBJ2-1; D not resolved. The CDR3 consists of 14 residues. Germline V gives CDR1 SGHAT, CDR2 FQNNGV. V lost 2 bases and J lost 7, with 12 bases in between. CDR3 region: CASSLTPRRNEQFF. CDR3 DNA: TGTGCCAGCAGCTTAACTCCTAGAAGGAATGAGCAGTTCTTC.

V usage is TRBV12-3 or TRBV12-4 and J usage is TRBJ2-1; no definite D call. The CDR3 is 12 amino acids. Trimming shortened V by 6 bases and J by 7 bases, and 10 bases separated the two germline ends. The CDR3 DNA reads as TGTGCCAGCAGAGAAAGGTGGAATGAGCAGTTCTTC. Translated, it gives CASRERWNEQFF.

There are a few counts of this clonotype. The CDR3 loop is CASSLTGTTYEQYF. Here the CDR3 DNA reads TGTGCCAGCAGCCTGACAGGGACGACCTACGAGCAGTACTTC. J is TRBJ2-7 and V is TRBV14, with 7 bases aligning to TRBD1. V was pared by 4 bases and J by 2 bases, with 5 bases of the junction left unmatched. CDR3 size: 14 residues. The germline V gene encodes CDR1 SGHDN and CDR2 FVKESK.

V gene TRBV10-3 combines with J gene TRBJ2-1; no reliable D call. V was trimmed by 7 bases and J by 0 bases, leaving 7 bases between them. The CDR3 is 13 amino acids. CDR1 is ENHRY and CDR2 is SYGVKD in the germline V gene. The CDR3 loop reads CAIMASSYNEQFF. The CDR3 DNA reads TGTGCCATCATGGCTAGCTCCTACAATGAGCAGTTCTTC.

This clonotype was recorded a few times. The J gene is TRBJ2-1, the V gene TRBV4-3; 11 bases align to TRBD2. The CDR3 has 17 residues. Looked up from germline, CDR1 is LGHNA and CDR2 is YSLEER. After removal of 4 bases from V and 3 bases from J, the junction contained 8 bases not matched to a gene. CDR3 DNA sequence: TGCGCCAGCAGCCCGACTGCCGGGACTAGCGGCTACAATGAGCAGTTCTTC. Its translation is CASSPTAGTSGYNEQFF.

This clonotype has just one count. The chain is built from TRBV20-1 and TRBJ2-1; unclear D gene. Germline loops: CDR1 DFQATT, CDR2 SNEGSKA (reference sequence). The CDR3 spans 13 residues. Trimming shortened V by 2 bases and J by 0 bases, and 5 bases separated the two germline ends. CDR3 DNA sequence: TGCAGTGCTAGAATAGCCTCCTACAATGAGCAGTTCTTC. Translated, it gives CSARIASYNEQFF.

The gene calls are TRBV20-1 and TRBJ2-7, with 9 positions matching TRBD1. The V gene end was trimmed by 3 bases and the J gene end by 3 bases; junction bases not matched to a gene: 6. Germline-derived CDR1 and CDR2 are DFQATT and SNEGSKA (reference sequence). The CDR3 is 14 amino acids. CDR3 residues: CSASRTGVGYEQYF. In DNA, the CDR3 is TGCAGTGCTAGTAGGACAGGGGTAGGCTACGAGCAGTACTTC.

CDR3 residues: CATSRVAGVNTEAFF. CDR3 DNA sequence: TGTGCCACCAGCAGAGTGGCAGGCGTGAACACTGAAGCTTTCTTT. The chain recombines TRBV15 with TRBJ1-1; no clear D. Germline CDR1 is LNHNV and CDR2 is YYDKDF (reference sequence). This CDR3 region has 15 residues. V shed 1 base and J shed 0 bases, with 9 bases lying between them. The full variable domain, with the rest looked up from reference TRBV15 and TRBJ1-1, is DAMVIQNPRYQVTQFGKPVTLSCSQTLNHNVMYWYQQKSSQAPKLLFHYYDKDFNNEADTPDNFQSRRPNTSFCFLDIRSPGLGDTAMYLCATSRVAGVNTEAFFGQGTRLTVV.

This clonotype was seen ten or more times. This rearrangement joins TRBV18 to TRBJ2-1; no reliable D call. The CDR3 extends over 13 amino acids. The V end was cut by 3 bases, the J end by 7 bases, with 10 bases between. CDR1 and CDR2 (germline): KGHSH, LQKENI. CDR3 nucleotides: TGTGCCAGCTCACCCACCGGATTTAATGAGCAGTTCTTC. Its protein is CASSPTGFNEQFF.

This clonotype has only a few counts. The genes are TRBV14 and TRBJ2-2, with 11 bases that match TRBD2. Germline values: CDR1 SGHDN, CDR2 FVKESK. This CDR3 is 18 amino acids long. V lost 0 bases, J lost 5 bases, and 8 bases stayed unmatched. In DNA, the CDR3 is TGTGCCAGCAGCCAAGATCTCCGGCTAGCGGGAGGTACCGGGGAGCTGTTTTTT. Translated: CASSQDLRLAGGTGELFF.